The clone carrying this TCR beta chain was counted many times. The target antigen is unknown. This sample is drawn from a study of immune heterogeneity within non-small cell lung tumors. Study details: There was 1 tumor not otherwise specified, along with more than 9 non-squamous carcinomas and a few squamous cell carcinomas.

General study findings and limits: Within a patient, dominant CDR3 beta clonotypes were shared across sites, though different locations had unique frequent clones. Local T-cell clonality was recorded as moderately but significantly correlated with local tumor mutational burden, with R roughly 0.34.

TCR beta CDR3 was amplified by multiplex PCR, first round around 10 cycles, 32 V and 13 J primers. TCRdb processed the multiplex PCR reads anew with MiXCR; each CDR3 protein has one entry. The sample comprises 9,500 to 10,000 distinct CDR3 sequences, 30% to 35% of which are singletons, and 10% to 12% rests with the top ten. The germline V gene encodes CDR1 LNHDA and CDR2 SQIVND (reference sequence). This CDR3 region has 15 residues. The V end was cut by 4 bases, the J end by 3 bases, with 10 bases between. Bulk tumor genomic DNA served as template, at around 600 ng per sample. Several widely spaced biopsies per primary tumor were taken during surgery. These patients got curative surgery after being newly diagnosed with untreated non-small cell lung cancer.

The sequencing input was lung tumor tissue. V and J are TRBV19 and TRBJ2-6, with TRBD1 as a possible D gene (6 bases). This TCR was sampled from a man in his 60s with non-small cell lung cancer. CDR3 amino acids: CASSTQGLGANVLTF. As DNA, the CDR3 is TGTGCCAGTAGTACACAGGGCCTTGGGGCCAACGTCCTGACTTTC.